The 29 T cell receptor beta chains reported below all come from one sample, sequenced in a study of spatial heterogeneity in lung cancer (dated by TCRdb to the late 2010s). Library construction relied on 5' RACE. The listed sequencing device is NextSeq 500. TCRdb ran its own pipeline on the public reads, namely fastp trimming at Q25 and MiXCR clone calling, and kept in-frame beta chains. Each entry merges the rows of one CDR3 protein and shows their most common DNA and genes. The sample data list under 25,000 distinct CDR3 sequences, and approximately 7% of these were observed just once. The ten largest make up roughly 13% of the sample. The time point label of this sample denotes: sample taken at primary tumor resection. The sample was PBMCs, taken at surgery. These receptors were collected from a male donor with early-stage non-small cell lung cancer.

At least ten counts were recorded for this clonotype. The CDR3 spells CASNAGSLNTEAFF. The CDR3 DNA reads TGCGCCAGCAACGCAGGCAGCCTGAACACTGAAGCTTTCTTT. The chain is built from TRBV5-1 and TRBJ1-1; D is unresolved. V was trimmed by 6 bases and J by 0 bases, leaving 12 bases between them. The length of the CDR3 is 14 residues. Germline values: CDR1 SGHRS, CDR2 YFSETQ.

This clonotype was seen a handful of times. This sequence joins TRBV9 and TRBJ2-7; TRBD1 aligns across 7 bases. CDR1 is SGDLS and CDR2 is YYNGEE in the germline V gene. The ends lost 4 bases at V and 3 bases at J; junction bases unmatched: 4. The length of the CDR3 is 13 residues. In DNA form, the CDR3 reads TGTGCCAGCAGCCCGGGACAGTTCTACGAGCAGTACTTC. Encoded protein: CASSPGQFYEQYF.

This clonotype was detected many times. The chain couples TRBV4-2 to TRBJ2-3, with 11 bases lining up with TRBD2. Unmatched junction bases numbered 4, after V lost 2 bases and J lost 3 bases. CDR3 length: 16 residues. CDR1 is LGHNA, CDR2 YNFKEQ, per germline. CDR3 region: CASSQPIAGGTDTQYF. DNA for the CDR3: TGTGCCAGCAGCCAACCCATAGCGGGAGGGACAGATACGCAGTATTTT.

In this sample, this clonotype turned up many times. The chain has TRBV5-6 and TRBJ2-6; D ambiguous. In germline, CDR1 is SGHDT, CDR2 YYEEEE. The V and J ends lost 4 bases and 1 base respectively, with 9 bases between them. This CDR3 comprises 15 residues. Here the CDR3 reads CASSPPGSGANVLTF. CDR3 DNA: TGTGCCAGCAGCCCCCCCGGGTCTGGGGCCAACGTCCTGACTTTC. Full variable domain (rest looked up from reference TRBV5-6 and TRBJ2-6): DAGVTQSPTHLIKTRGQQVTLRCSPKSGHDTVSWYQQALGQGPQFIFQYYEEEERQRGNFPDRFSGHQFPNYSSELNVNALLLGDSALYLCASSPPGSGANVLTFGAGSRLTVL.

This clonotype was counted ten times or more. This sequence joins TRBV7-9 and TRBJ2-2; the D gene is possibly TRBD2 (7 bases). Trimming shortened V by 10 bases and J by 3 bases, and 18 bases separated the two germline ends. CDR1 is SEHNR, CDR2 FQNEAQ, per germline (reference sequence). This CDR3 contains 15 residues. CDR3 in DNA: TGTGCCACCACCGCTGGGGGGGCCGACACCGGGGAGCTGTTTTTT. Protein product: CATTAGGADTGELFF. Filled out from reference TRBV7-9 and TRBJ2-2, the complete variable domain reads DTGVSQNPRHKITKRGQNVTFRCDPISEHNRLYWYRQTLGQGPEFLTYFQNEAQLEKSRLLSDRFSAERPKGSFSTLEIQRTEQGDSAMYLCATTAGGADTGELFFGEGSRLTVL.

The gene calls are TRBV5-6 and TRBJ2-5; no reliable D call. CDR1 is SGHDT, CDR2 YYEEEE, per germline. There are 12 residues in the CDR3. Trimming stripped 3 bases from V and 2 bases from J, with 5 bases between. The CDR3 DNA reads as TGTGCCAGCAGCTACTCACAAGAGACCCAGTACTTC. Translated: CASSYSQETQYF.

This clonotype has at least ten counts. V gene TRBV12-3 or TRBV12-4 combines with J gene TRBJ1-5, with TRBD1 identical over 7 bases. Losses at the gene ends were 2 bases for V and 1 base for J; bases not matched to a gene: 8. CDR3 length: 17 amino acids. The CDR3 protein is CASSLKGAGISNQPQHF. CDR3 DNA: TGTGCCAGCAGTTTAAAGGGGGCAGGGATAAGCAATCAGCCCCAGCATTTT.

This clonotype has ten or more counts. The rearrangement links TRBV5-1 to TRBJ1-1; no reliable D call. Germline V gene lookup returns CDR1 SGHRS and CDR2 YFSETQ. The V end lost 2 bases, the J end lost 1 base, and 9 bases lay between the germline ends. This CDR3 contains 14 residues. CDR3 in amino acids: CASSFRTENTEAFF. CDR3 in DNA: TGCGCCAGCAGCTTCCGTACAGAGAACACTGAAGCTTTCTTT.

This clonotype was detected ten times or more. The chain carries TRBV14 and TRBJ2-3, with 14 bases identical to TRBD2. Germline-derived CDR1 and CDR2 are SGHDN and FVKESK. The length of the CDR3 is 16 residues. V shed 6 bases and J 3 bases; nucleotides not matched to a gene: 5. The CDR3 DNA follows: TGTGCCAGCAGTTCGCGACTAGCGGGAGGGACAGATACGCAGTATTTT. It specifies CASSSRLAGGTDTQYF.

This clonotype has a handful of counts. This rearrangement joins TRBV9 to TRBJ1-3; no definite D call. Germline V gene sequence: CDR1 SGDLS, CDR2 YYNGEE. Trimming took off 0 bases at V and 0 bases at J, with 10 bases between the two ends. This CDR3 spans 16 amino acids. The CDR3 loop reads CASSVGGRSSGNTIYF. The CDR3 bases are TGTGCCAGCAGCGTAGGAGGTCGGAGCTCTGGAAACACCATATATTTT.

This clonotype was detected only a few times. This sequence joins TRBV11-2 and TRBJ2-3; D is perhaps TRBD2 (5 bases). Germline loops: CDR1 SGHAT, CDR2 FQNNGV. V was shortened by 5 bases and J by 2 bases, with 17 bases between the two germline ends. This CDR3 comprises 16 residues. CDR3 DNA: TGTGCCAGCAGCCGTGCGGGCCTCCCGTCCACAGATACGCAGTATTTT. It encodes CASSRAGLPSTDTQYF.

This clonotype turned up a few times. The chain employs TRBV28 and TRBJ2-6, with a possible D match to TRBD2 (6 bases). The CDR3 sequence is 15 residues long. The germline V and J ends were trimmed by 6 bases and 1 base, with 10 bases remaining between them. The germline V gene has CDR1 MDHEN and CDR2 SYDVKM. CDR3 residues: CASSPGGSGANVLTF. Here the CDR3 DNA reads TGTGCCAGCAGCCCTGGGGGGTCTGGGGCCAACGTCCTGACTTTC.

There are many counts of this clonotype. The rearrangement joins TRBV7-2 to TRBJ2-7, with 15 bases fitting TRBD2. Trimming cost V 5 bases and J 6 bases; bases outside gene matches: 2. Germline V gene lookup returns CDR1 SGHTA and CDR2 FQGNSA. The CDR3 runs 14 residues. The CDR3 region has the DNA TGTGCCAGCAGCGCGGGACTAGCGGGAGGCGAGCAGTACTTC. Protein sequence: CASSAGLAGGEQYF.

This clonotype has ten or more counts. This sequence joins TRBV5-1 and TRBJ2-1, with D perhaps TRBD1 or TRBD2 (5 bases each). Trimming left V 4 bases short and J 0 bases short, with 11 bases between. CDR1 and CDR2 (germline): SGHRS, YFSETQ. This CDR3 contains 15 residues. The CDR3 sequence: CASSPRDGSYNEQFF. The DNA of the CDR3 is TGCGCCAGCAGCCCCCGGGACGGCTCCTACAATGAGCAGTTCTTC.

This clonotype was counted many times. CDR3 DNA: TGTGCCAGCAGTTTAAACGGGGGCTCTGGGGCCAACGTCCTGACTTTC. It encodes CASSLNGGSGANVLTF. V and J are TRBV12-3 or TRBV12-4 and TRBJ2-6; D perhaps matches TRBD2 (6 bases). This CDR3 has 16 residues. V gave up 2 bases and J gave up 0 bases, with 8 bases separating them.

This clonotype was observed many times. The V gene is TRBV28, the J gene TRBJ1-2; D might be TRBD1 (5 bases). This CDR3 region has 14 residues. V lost 3 bases and J 5 bases, leaving 13 bases between the germline ends. Germline CDR1 MDHEN, CDR2 SYDVKM. The CDR3 region is CASSFPQGWYGYTF. The CDR3 DNA follows: TGTGCCAGCAGTTTCCCCCAGGGCTGGTATGGCTACACCTTC.

This clonotype is termed medium-sized. The chain has TRBV28 and TRBJ1-6; D is uncertain. This CDR3 is built from 14 residues. The V end lost 6 bases, the J end lost 6 bases, and 12 bases lay between the germline ends. Germline CDR1 MDHEN, CDR2 SYDVKM. CDR3 loop: CASRTGPTNSPLHF. CDR3 DNA: TGTGCCAGCAGAACCGGGCCTACTAATTCACCCCTCCACTTT.

The chain links TRBV27 to TRBJ1-2, with no clear D. Germline-derived CDR1 and CDR2 are MNHEY and SMNVEV (reference sequence). The CDR3 length is 14 residues. The ends were cut back, 6 bases at V and 5 bases at J, with 16 bases in the middle. The CDR3 spells CASRSPGDGYGYTF. The CDR3, as DNA: TGTGCCAGCAGATCACCGGGAGACGGGTATGGCTACACCTTC.

The sample holds many counts of this clonotype. The chain recombines TRBV24-1 with TRBJ1-2; TRBD1 agrees at 9 bases. V was clipped by 5 bases and J by 4 bases; unmatched bases: 10. Germline lookup yields CDR1 KGHDR and CDR2 SFDVKD. CDR3 length: 16 amino acids. Here the CDR3 reads CATSGPPGTGSYGYTF. DNA of the CDR3: TGTGCCACCAGTGGCCCTCCCGGGACAGGGTCCTATGGCTACACCTTC.

Note on this clonotype: A much larger clone is a single base away; this may be a read error. The J gene is TRBJ2-2, the V gene TRBV7-3; no clear D gene. Germline CDR1 SGHTA, CDR2 FQGTGA. The CDR3 consists of 13 residues. The DNA of the CDR3 is TGTTCCAGCAGCTTAACGGACACCGGGGAGCTGTTTTTT. Its protein is CSSSLTDTGELFF.

The chain joins TRBV29-1 to TRBJ2-3, with TRBD2 matching over 12 bases. The V gene's germline CDR1 is SQVTM and CDR2 ANQGSEA. V was pared by 4 bases and J by 4 bases, with 6 bases of the junction left unmatched. This CDR3 comprises 15 residues. The CDR3 is CSVGRTSGNPDTQYF. The CDR3, as DNA: TGCAGCGTTGGTCGGACTAGCGGGAACCCAGATACGCAGTATTTT.

In this sample, this clonotype turned up a few times. V gene TRBV27 combines with J gene TRBJ1-3; 8 bases agree with TRBD1. The junction had 5 bases not matched to a gene; V was cut back by 4 bases and J by 3 bases. CDR1 and CDR2 (germline): MNHEY, SMNVEV (reference sequence). This CDR3 region has 15 residues. The CDR3 region has the DNA TGTGCCAGCAGTTGGACAGGGAGGAGTGGAAACACCATATATTTT. The encoded protein is CASSWTGRSGNTIYF.

V gene TRBV20-1 combines with J gene TRBJ2-1, with TRBD2 identical over 11 bases. The CDR3 consists of 14 residues. J gave up 7 bases and V 6 bases, and 8 bases lay outside the gene matches. CDR1 is DFQATT and CDR2 is SNEGSKA in the germline V gene (reference sequence). CDR3 nucleotides: TGCAGTGCCCAACTAGCGGGGGCTCCAAATGAGCAGTTCTTC. This sequence encodes CSAQLAGAPNEQFF.

This chain links TRBV20-1 with TRBJ2-3, with TRBD2 matching 10 bases. The CDR3 is made up of 17 amino acids. Germline V CDR1 and CDR2: DFQATT, SNEGSKA (reference sequence). Trimming at V came to 0 bases and at J to 2 bases, leaving 8 bases not matched to a gene. The CDR3 is CSARDGGLAGATDTQYF. In DNA form, the CDR3 reads TGCAGTGCTAGAGATGGGGGGCTAGCGGGGGCCACAGATACGCAGTATTTT.

Many counts were recorded for this clonotype. V gene TRBV9 combines with J gene TRBJ2-5; no reliable D call. The CDR3 has 14 amino acids. In germline, CDR1 is SGDLS, CDR2 YYNGEE. Trimming left V 1 base short and J 4 bases short, with 11 bases between. The chain's CDR3 is CASSVSGFRETQYF. The CDR3 DNA sequence: TGTGCCAGCAGCGTAAGTGGGTTCCGAGAGACCCAGTACTTC.

This clonotype was recorded many times. The genes are TRBV6-1 and TRBJ2-7; D perhaps matches TRBD1 (6 bases). This CDR3 contains 14 residues. The V and J ends lost 4 bases and 9 bases respectively, with 19 bases between them. Germline V gene data show CDR1 as MNHNS and CDR2 as SASEGT. The CDR3 DNA reads TGTGCCAGCAGTGCAACAACCGACAGGACCGGGCAGTACGTC. Its protein is CASSATTDRTGQYV.

This clonotype was seen at least ten times. The chain recombines TRBV18 with TRBJ2-7; D unresolved. CDR3 size: 15 residues. Per the germline V gene, CDR1 is KGHSH and CDR2 is LQKENI. Trimming pared 3 bases from V and 7 bases from J, leaving 19 bases between. The CDR3 loop is CASSPTVVGYGEQYF. CDR3 coding DNA: TGTGCCAGCTCACCCACCGTAGTAGGATACGGGGAGCAGTACTTC. Full variable domain (rest looked up from reference TRBV18 and TRBJ2-7): NAGVMQNPRHLVRRRGQEARLRCSPMKGHSHVYWYRQLPEEGLKFMVYLQKENIIDESGMPKERFSAEFPKEGPSILRIQQVVRGDSAAYFCASSPTVVGYGEQYFGPGTRLTVT.

The rearrangement uses TRBV10-3 and TRBJ1-6; no clear D. The CDR3 is 13 residues long. Trimming cost V 7 bases and J 8 bases, with 12 bases left between them. Germline-derived CDR1 and CDR2 are ENHRY and SYGVKD. The CDR3 region is CAIKISMDSPLHF. The CDR3 region has the DNA TGTGCCATCAAAATCTCTATGGATTCACCCCTCCACTTT.

This clonotype has at least ten counts. The chain employs TRBV27 and TRBJ2-2; D tentatively fits TRBD1 or TRBD2 (5 bases each). The CDR3 contains 19 residues. The germline V gene has CDR1 MNHEY and CDR2 SMNVEV (reference sequence). Between the trimmed V and J ends, which lost 5 bases and 0 bases, there was a span of 22 bases. The CDR3 DNA follows: TGTGCCAGCAGTCCTCTTCTATGGGACCGGGTAACGAACACCGGGGAGCTGTTTTTT. It is translated as CASSPLLWDRVTNTGELFF.